This T cell receptor beta chain is drawn from a study of Graves' ophthalmopathy and Graves' hyperthyroidism. From RNA, the CDR3 regions of TCR beta chains were amplified and sequenced. An opening RT-PCR round employed HTBI primers and preceded a second-round multiplex PCR. One entry per CDR3 protein, called by TCRdb with MiXCR from the multiplex PCR reads. The sample lists roughly 500,000 distinct CDR3 sequences, about 15% occurring once. CDR3 length: 14 amino acids. From germline, CDR1 is LNHNV and CDR2 YYDKDF (reference sequence). Trimming pared 3 bases from V and 2 bases from J, leaving 10 bases between. This clonotype was observed many times.

The origin of this receptor is a woman in her thirties with Graves' ophthalmopathy. This chain joins TRBV15 and TRBJ2-5; tentative D call: TRBD1 (5 bases). Material for sequencing was blood. Here the CDR3 reads CATSRGQGQETQYF. The CDR3, as DNA: TGTGCCACCAGCAGGGGGCAGGGACAAGAGACCCAGTACTTC.